This TCR beta chain emerged from a study of early T cells in non-severe SARS-CoV-2 infection. Study-level background: The authors sequenced bulk RNA from unsorted whole blood, leaving chains unpaired. Study results and limitations: In VDJdb matching, anti-spike CD8 responses were favored while private and CD4 specificities went missing.

This clonotype was picked up many times. No antigen is known for it. TCRdb passed the 5' RACE reads through MiXCR, listing each CDR3 protein once. The table shows about 25,000 distinct CDR3 sequences, with 5.5% occurring only once. Looked up from germline, CDR1 is SGHTA and CDR2 is FQGNSA. The CDR3 has 15 residues. V was cut by 1 base and J by 5 bases, with 14 bases left in between. The sample was whole blood. This sequence joins TRBV7-2 and TRBJ2-5; D remains ambiguous. This clonotype was obtained from an adult who was a healthcare worker with PCR-confirmed SARS-CoV-2 infection or an uninfected control (not recorded which). DNA of the CDR3: TGTGCCAGCAGCTTAGTGCTTTGGAGCCGGGAGACCCAGTACTTC. It encodes CASSLVLWSRETQYF.